The 14 T cell receptor beta chains listed next were all sequenced from one sample in a study of shared clonotypes between healthy human individuals. Positive CCR7 selection of CD45RO-negative cells yielded the naive CD8 cells, and terminally differentiated effector memory CD45RA+ cells were excluded. Using immunoSEQ multiplex PCR, the repertoire was profiled, and TCRdb retains in-frame clones only, with some absent. The sample includes around 1.9 million clones, about 92% of them seen just once. Material for sequencing was naive CD8+ T cells from PBMCs. All receptors derive from a man between 18 and 29 years old in good health. Some clones in this sample may be carry-over from other donors' samples.

V and J are TRBV14 and TRBJ2-7, with 7 bases matching TRBD1. This CDR3 spans 14 amino acids. Trimming took 3 bases from V and 0 from J; bases not matched to a gene: 2. Germline CDR1 is SGHDN and CDR2 is FVKESK. CDR3 amino acids: CASSHWDSSYEQYF. The CDR3 DNA reads TGTGCCAGCAGCCACTGGGACAGCTCCTACGAGCAGTACTTC.

V and J are TRBV5-1 and TRBJ1-1, with D possibly matching TRBD1 (6 bases). V shed 6 bases and J shed 8 bases, with 11 bases lying between them. Germline CDR1 SGHRS, CDR2 YFSETQ. CDR3 length: 11 amino acids. The CDR3 DNA sequence: TGCGCCAGCACTGGCAGGGGCGAAGCTTTCTTT. This encodes CASTGRGEAFF.

The chain combines TRBV7-8 with TRBJ2-1, with 14 bases fitting TRBD2. Germline values: CDR1 SGHVS, CDR2 FQNEAQ. Trimming removed 5 bases from V and 8 bases from J; junction bases left unmatched: 8. The CDR3 has 16 residues. CDR3 protein: CASSPGTSGSSYEQFF. The CDR3 nucleotides read TGTGCCAGCAGCCCTGGGACTAGCGGGAGTAGCTATGAGCAGTTCTTC.

The chain carries TRBV29-1 and TRBJ2-1; unclear D gene. Germline V gene sequence: CDR1 SQVTM, CDR2 ANQGSEA. The ends were cut back, 3 bases at V and 6 bases at J, with 3 bases in the middle. CDR3 length: 10 residues. The CDR3: CSVDPNEQFF. CDR3 in DNA: TGCAGCGTTGATCCCAATGAGCAGTTCTTC.

Details on this clone: A read error may produce the germline difference seen at one junction end. The gene calls are TRBV7-9 and TRBJ2-1; the match to TRBD2 covers 10 bases. The CDR3 length is 14 residues. From germline, CDR1 is SEHNR and CDR2 FQNEAQ (reference sequence). The CDR3 here is CASSASLWTSGLIF. CDR3 in DNA: TGTGCCAGCAGCGCTAGTTTGTGGACTAGCGGACTTATCTTC.

The gene calls are TRBV10-3 and TRBJ2-1, with D perhaps TRBD1 (6 bases). Germline V gives CDR1 ENHRY, CDR2 SYGVKD. With 3 bases removed from V and 6 bases from J, the gap between germline ends came to 12 bases. The CDR3 has 14 residues. CDR3 in DNA: TGTGCCATCAGTGACGGCAGGGGCGGCAATGAGCAGTTCTTC. Amino acid sequence: CAISDGRGGNEQFF.

The rearrangement uses TRBV5-1 and TRBJ2-1; TRBD1 aligns across 7 bases. V shed 3 bases, J shed 3 bases, and the junction held 6 bases outside the gene matches. Per the germline V gene, CDR1 is SGHRS and CDR2 is YFSETQ. CDR3 length: 15 residues. This CDR3 reads CASSSIGGLYNEQFF. For the CDR3, the DNA is TGCGCCAGCAGCTCAATAGGGGGCCTCTACAATGAGCAGTTCTTC. Drawing the rest from reference TRBV5-1 and TRBJ2-1, the complete variable domain is KAGVTQTPRYLIKTRGQQVTLSCSPISGHRSVSWYQQTPGQGLQFLFEYFSETQRNKGNFPGRFSGRQFSNSRSEMNVSTLELGDSALYLCASSSIGGLYNEQFFGPGTRLTVL.

The chain joins TRBV5-1 to TRBJ2-1; D remains ambiguous. CDR1 SGHRS and CDR2 YFSETQ come from the germline V gene. This CDR3 has 15 amino acids. V was clipped by 6 bases and J by 10 bases, with 23 bases between them. CDR3 protein: CASTETFSWQGEQFF. The CDR3 DNA reads TGCGCCAGCACCGAGACCTTTTCCTGGCAAGGCGAGCAGTTCTTC.

The chain employs TRBV4-1 and TRBJ2-7; D might be TRBD2 (7 bases). The CDR3 spans 16 residues. The V end lost 3 bases, the J end lost 4 bases, and 19 bases lay between the germline ends. Per germline, CDR1 MGHRA and CDR2 YSYEKL. CDR3 DNA sequence: TGCGCCAGCAGCCATCCCCTGGCGGGGGCAAGGTACGAGCAGTACTTC. Amino acid sequence: CASSHPLAGARYEQYF.

The chain carries TRBV19 and TRBJ1-4; TRBD1 is a possible D gene (5 bases). Germline-derived CDR1 and CDR2 are LNHDA and SQIVND (reference sequence). CDR3 length: 13 amino acids. V shed 9 bases and J shed 3 bases, with 11 bases lying between them. The CDR3 reads CARGRAANEKLFF. The CDR3 bases are TGTGCCAGGGGGCGGGCTGCTAATGAAAAACTGTTTTTT.

The genes are TRBV9 and TRBJ1-2, with D perhaps matching TRBD1 (6 bases). The germline gives CDR1 SGDLS, CDR2 YYNGEE. The CDR3 has 13 residues. V was trimmed by 3 bases and J by 6 bases, leaving 12 bases between them. Written as DNA, the CDR3 is TGTGCCAGCAGCGCAGGGGCTGCCGATGGCTACACCTTC. Protein: CASSAGAADGYTF.

The CDR3, as DNA: TGTGCCAGCAGCCCCGTCGAGGTGGGGCACATAATTAACTATGGCTACACCTTC. This translates into CASSPVEVGHIINYGYTF. The chain uses TRBV7-9 and TRBJ1-2; D perhaps matches TRBD1 (5 bases). The V end was cut by 5 bases, the J end by 1 base, with 23 bases between. CDR1 and CDR2 from the germline V gene are SEHNR and FQNEAQ (reference sequence). The CDR3 has 18 residues.

V and J are TRBV9 and TRBJ1-2; unclear D gene. The CDR3 runs 17 residues. Germline V gene sequence: CDR1 SGDLS, CDR2 YYNGEE. Deletions cut 0 bases from V and 4 bases from J, with 19 bases between. The CDR3 loop reads CASSVGIGPGGGYGYTF. For the CDR3, the DNA is TGTGCCAGCAGCGTAGGGATCGGGCCCGGAGGCGGCTATGGCTACACCTTC.

The chain combines TRBV4-1 with TRBJ2-7, with 10 nucleotides matching TRBD2. The CDR3 consists of 14 residues. After removal of 4 bases from V and 3 bases from J, the junction contained 3 bases not matched to a gene. The germline gives CDR1 MGHRA, CDR2 YSYEKL. The CDR3 nucleotides are TGCGCCAGCAGCCTCAAGCGGGAGGGCTACGAGCAGTACTTC. Its protein product is CASSLKREGYEQYF.